This entry is about one T cell receptor beta chain. This clone was seen once. What antigen it recognizes has not been identified. No base qualities exist here, and no much larger clone lies one base off it. V was cut back by 9 bases and J by 6 bases, leaving a gap of 17 bases between them. CDR1 and CDR2, looked up from the germline V gene (reference sequence), are LNHDA and SQIVND. The CDR3 measures 13 amino acids from cysteine to phenylalanine. Just the 39-base CDR3 DNA is kept, in frame starting at base 1. These data belong to a study of OX40 agonist ivuxolimab in advanced cancers. As for the study more broadly: Ivuxolimab was a fully human IgG2 agonistic monoclonal antibody targeting the costimulatory receptor OX40 (CD134). Among the approximately 50 dose-escalation patients, some 19 had hepatocellular carcinoma, 15 or so melanoma, 9 renal cell carcinoma and 9 head and neck cancer. The paper covers the monotherapy dose-escalation part of the phase I ivuxolimab trial, which included N of about 56 patients. The dose-escalation cohort was approximately 83% male with a mean age of about 65 years, ranging from about 23 to 85. Patients were allowed to have had prior anti-PD-1, anti-PD-L1 or anti-CTLA-4 therapy, and approximately 37% of the dose-escalation patients had been treated with checkpoint inhibitors. Peripheral TCRbeta sequencing aimed to test whether ivuxolimab altered TCR sequence diversity and caused clonal T-cell expansion. Intravenous ivuxolimab was administered to patients every 2 weeks at six dose levels: 0.01, 0.1, 0.3, 1.5, 3 and 10 mg/kg. Partial responses occurred in three dose-escalation patients: two with cutaneous melanoma and one with hepatocellular carcinoma. Paper-wide results and their limitations: Low levels of normalized T-cell clonal expansion were also shown by some nonresponding patients. Which antigens the clonally expanded peripheral T cells were specific for was not determined. At doses of 0.1 to 3.0 mg/kg, clonal expansion of both CD4+ and CD8+ blood T cells was observed from baseline to week 6. In the 0.1-3.0 mg/kg groups, partial responders were among the patients with the lowest normalized peripheral clonal expansion, particularly in CD8+ T cells. After ivuxolimab, expanded clones were on average more numerous among CD8+ T cells than among CD4+ T cells.

The trial excluded patients who had a history of autoimmune disease or who were on systemic immunosuppression. In every dose cohort, peripheral blood was drawn for TCR sequencing at baseline, cycle 4 day 1, and cycle 7 day 1. Samples were obtained from an open-label, multicenter, first-in-human phase I dose-escalation trial of ivuxolimab. The trial enrolled adults with locally advanced or metastatic head and neck squamous cell, hepatocellular, melanoma or renal cell carcinoma. Before TCR sequencing, CD4+ T cells and CD8+ T cells from peripheral blood were sorted into separate populations. Genomic DNA was isolated from the sorted cells so that the TCRbeta CDR3 region could be sequenced. The immunoSEQ Assay was used for sequencing of TCRbeta CDR3 regions. What TCRdb holds here is the immuneACCESS table cut down to in-frame rearrangements. Part of the clones is not present; checked against another copy, under half of the missing clones reflect an unresolved V gene, and the others are unexplained. Present in this sample are 45,000 to 75,000 clones, around 79% of which were seen just once. The ten largest clones represent 1.2% of the sample.

Here the sequenced sample was CD4+ or CD8+ T cells sorted from blood, taken in a trial of the OX40 agonist ivuxolimab. The receptor chain draws on TRBV19 and TRBJ1-1, with TRBD1 as a weak D call on 5 bases. The clonotype originates from an adult with an advanced solid tumor such as melanoma, head and neck, liver or kidney cancer. The CDR3 in this case is CASRDSQGPEAFF. In nucleotide form, the sequence is TGTGCCAGCCGAGACTCCCAGGGTCCTGAAGCTTTCTTT.